This TCR beta chain was retrieved from a study of human T cells and chemical hapten exposure. Study results and caveats: Correlating positively with patch test score were the PT1 expanded TCR counts. DPC sensitization did not alter TCRs above 1 in 1000 frequency.

TCRdb re-called the RACE reads with MiXCR, one entry per CDR3 protein. The repertoire includes more than 300,000 distinct CDR3 sequences, about 5% of them detected once, and about 8.2% sits in the top ten. This clonotype was found many times. As yet, its antigen is unknown. Specified time point: pre-sensitization, week 0. Treatment indicated: therapeutic diphenylcyclopropenone sensitization with weekly scalp DPC. Drawing of blood took place ahead of applying each patch test. Patients had alopecia, were aged 18 to 70, and were not pregnant. V lost 4 bases, J lost 8 bases, and 7 bases stayed unmatched. The germline V gene has CDR1 SGHRS and CDR2 YFSETQ. CDR3 length: 16 amino acids.

The sequence was collected from a woman aged 18-30 years with alopecia areata. Some clones in this sample may be carry-over from other donors' samples. The material sequenced was whole blood, taken in connection with sensitization to the hapten diphenylcyclopropenone (DPC). This chain joins TRBV5-1 and TRBJ2-1, with 15 bases that match TRBD2. DNA of the CDR3: TGCGCCAGCAGCATAGGACTAGCGGGGGGGCATGATGAGCAGTTCTTC. This encodes CASSIGLAGGHDEQFF. Full variable domain (rest looked up from reference TRBV5-1 and TRBJ2-1): KAGVTQTPRYLIKTRGQQVTLSCSPISGHRSVSWYQQTPGQGLQFLFEYFSETQRNKGNFPGRFSGRQFSNSRSEMNVSTLELGDSALYLCASSIGLAGGHDEQFFGPGTRLTVL.